What follows is one T cell receptor (beta chain) and its context. Its antigen is currently unknown. The CDR3 length is 16 residues. Germline V gene sequence: CDR1 LGHNA, CDR2 YNFKEQ. After removal of 4 bases from V and 2 bases from J, the junction contained 6 bases not matched to a gene. The entry originates in a study of cytomegalovirus exposure and HLA in healthy donors. The study, taken as a whole, reports: In an earlier analysis, in some 500 donors, most V segments appeared productive either ~90% or ~30% of the time. For most TCR sequences rarity was the rule, although some public TCRs occurred in many donors.

Donors likely had unrecorded immune exposures despite being nominally healthy when sampled. 60 Vbeta and 13 Jbeta primers were used in PCR. Only in-frame clones appear in the TCRdb table, and some are missing; sequencing was by immunoSEQ multiplex PCR. The sample consists of over 95,000 clones, 65% to 85% of them appearing once. The sample was PBMCs. This TCR came from a man in his forties in good health and CMV-seronegative. The chain combines TRBV4-2 with TRBJ1-5; 9 nucleotides agree with TRBD1. The CDR3 here is CASSLETGGGNQPQHF. DNA of the CDR3: TGTGCCAGCAGCCTCGAGACAGGGGGGGGCAATCAGCCCCAGCATTTT.